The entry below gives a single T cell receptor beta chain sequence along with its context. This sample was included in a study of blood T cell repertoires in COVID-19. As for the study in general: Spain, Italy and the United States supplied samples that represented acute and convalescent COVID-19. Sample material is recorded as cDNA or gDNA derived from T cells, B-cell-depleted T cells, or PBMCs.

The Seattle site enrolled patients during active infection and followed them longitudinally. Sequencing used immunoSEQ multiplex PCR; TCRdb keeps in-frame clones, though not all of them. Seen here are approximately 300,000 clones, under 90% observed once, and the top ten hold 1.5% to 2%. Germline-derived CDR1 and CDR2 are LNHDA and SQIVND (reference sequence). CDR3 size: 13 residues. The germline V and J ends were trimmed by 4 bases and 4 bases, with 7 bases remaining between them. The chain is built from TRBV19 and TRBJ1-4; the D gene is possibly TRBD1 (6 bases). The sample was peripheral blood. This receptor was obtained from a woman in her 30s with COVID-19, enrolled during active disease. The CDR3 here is CASSRTVNEKLFF. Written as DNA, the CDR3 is TGTGCCAGTAGTAGGACAGTTAATGAAAAACTGTTTTTT.